One and the same sample provided the 22 T cell receptor beta chains below, sequenced in a study of blood T cell repertoires in COVID-19. Sequencing was performed with immunoSEQ multiplex PCR; in TCRdb, only in-frame clones are kept and a portion is missing. The sample lists 150,000 to 200,000 clones; around nine tenths were seen once. Sequencing input: peripheral blood. The receptors stem from a human donor in a cohort sampled during active COVID-19.

The chain joins TRBV6-4 to TRBJ2-7; 12 positions agree with TRBD2. The CDR3 runs 15 residues. V was clipped by 5 bases and J by 5 bases; unmatched bases: 7. From germline, CDR1 is MRHNA and CDR2 SNTAGT. Here the CDR3 DNA reads TGTGCCAGCAGTCCCGGACTAGCGGGGCAGGACGAGCAGTACTTC. Translation gives CASSPGLAGQDEQYF.

This clone was observed once. The chain carries TRBV28 and TRBJ2-1; tentative D call: TRBD1 (5 bases). V was trimmed by 3 bases and J by 4 bases, leaving 7 bases between them. The CDR3 consists of 13 residues. The V gene's germline CDR1 is MDHEN and CDR2 SYDVKM. CDR3 region: CASSFDRYNEQFF. The CDR3 region has the DNA TGTGCCAGCAGTTTTGACAGATACAATGAGCAGTTCTTC.

The chain recombines TRBV24-1 with TRBJ1-1; no reliable D call. Germline CDR1 KGHDR, CDR2 SFDVKD. Trimming pared 5 bases from V and 1 base from J, leaving 4 bases between. CDR3 length: 12 amino acids. The CDR3 nucleotides are TGTGCCACCAGTGGGGCGAACACTGAAGCTTTCTTT. Translated: CATSGANTEAFF.

This chain connects TRBV9 to TRBJ2-7; maybe TRBD2 (6 bases). CDR1 SGDLS and CDR2 YYNGEE come from the germline V gene. Trimming stripped 0 bases from V and 3 bases from J, with 13 bases between. This CDR3 is built from 15 residues. In nucleotides, the CDR3 is TGTGCCAGCAGCGTAGACCCTAGCGAATACTACGAGCAGTACTTC. Translating gives CASSVDPSEYYEQYF.

This chain links TRBV7-6 with TRBJ1-4; possible D gene TRBD1, 6 bases. The CDR3 is 18 amino acids. In germline, CDR1 is SGHVS, CDR2 FNYEAQ. V dropped 2 bases and J dropped 0 bases, with 16 bases sitting between them. CDR3 DNA: TGTGCCAGCAGCTTACGGACCCTACAGGGTTCAACTAATGAAAAACTGTTTTTT. Its protein product is CASSLRTLQGSTNEKLFF.

The chain recombines TRBV7-3 with TRBJ2-3; 13 bases match TRBD2. CDR3 length: 15 residues. J lost 4 bases, V lost 4 bases, and 2 bases had no gene match. Germline lookup yields CDR1 SGHTA and CDR2 FQGTGA. CDR3 residues: CASSSGLAGADTQYF. CDR3 nucleotides: TGTGCCAGCAGCTCAGGACTAGCGGGGGCAGATACGCAGTATTTT.

The rearrangement joins TRBV9 to TRBJ1-2; weak D call: TRBD1 (5 bases). Germline CDR1 SGDLS, CDR2 YYNGEE. CDR3 length: 14 amino acids. Between the trimmed V and J ends, which lost 4 bases and 7 bases, there was a span of 17 bases. CDR3 DNA sequence: TGTGCCAGCAGCTCCCCGGGGGTCCAGCGTGGCTACACCTTC. This encodes CASSSPGVQRGYTF.

This sequence joins TRBV6-5 and TRBJ2-7; tentative D call: TRBD2 (5 bases). From germline, CDR1 is MNHEY and CDR2 SVGAGI. There are 12 residues in the CDR3. V was trimmed by 6 bases and J by 3 bases, leaving 9 bases between them. The CDR3 DNA is TGTGCCAGCAGCCGCCGGGGCTACGAGCAGTACTTC. It translates to CASSRRGYEQYF.

The chain links TRBV5-6 to TRBJ2-5; no reliable D call. Germline lookup yields CDR1 SGHDT and CDR2 YYEEEE. The CDR3 spans 15 residues. V lost 0 bases and J 2 bases, leaving 11 bases between the germline ends. The CDR3 DNA is TGTGCCAGCAGCTTGGCCCTTGTTCTACAAGAGACCCAGTACTTC. Translation gives CASSLALVLQETQYF.

V and J are TRBV11-2 and TRBJ2-1, with TRBD2 as a possible D gene (5 bases). V was cut by 2 bases and J by 4 bases, with 9 bases left in between. Germline CDR1 is SGHAT and CDR2 is FQNNGV. This CDR3 region has 14 residues. Written as DNA, the CDR3 is TGTGCCAGCAGCTTATTAGCGCTGTACAATGAGCAGTTCTTC. Translation: CASSLLALYNEQFF.

A few counts support this clone. This chain links TRBV5-6 with TRBJ2-2; 7 bases are a match to TRBD1. The J segment lost 5 bases and the V segment lost 4 bases, leaving 8 bases of the junction unmatched. Per germline, CDR1 SGHDT and CDR2 YYEEEE. The CDR3 has 15 residues. The CDR3 sequence is CASSMTGLETGELFF. CDR3 DNA sequence: TGTGCCAGCAGCATGACAGGGCTAGAAACCGGGGAGCTGTTTTTT. The full variable domain, in which reference TRBV5-6 and TRBJ2-2 provide the parts outside the CDR3, is DAGVTQSPTHLIKTRGQQVTLRCSPKSGHDTVSWYQQALGQGPQFIFQYYEEEERQRGNFPDRFSGHQFPNYSSELNVNALLLGDSALYLCASSMTGLETGELFFGEGSRLTVL.

This clone was observed a handful of times. This rearrangement joins TRBV28 to TRBJ2-7, with 7 positions matching TRBD2. The CDR3 has 15 residues. Germline V gene lookup returns CDR1 MDHEN and CDR2 SYDVKM. The trim removed 5 bases at V and 2 bases at J, leaving 9 bases unmatched. The CDR3 DNA reads TGTGCCAGCAGTCCCCGACTAGCCCTGACCTACGAGCAGTACTTC. This gives the protein CASSPRLALTYEQYF.

The chain recombines TRBV12-5 with TRBJ2-5, with D possibly matching TRBD2 (5 bases). The CDR3 consists of 19 residues. V dropped 0 bases and J dropped 2 bases, with 22 bases sitting between them. CDR1 and CDR2 (germline): LGHNT, FRNRAP. The CDR3 DNA reads TGTGCTAGTGGTTTGGTACGAAGAGGGTTCCGGCCCGGTCAAGAGACCCAGTACTTC. Protein product: CASGLVRRGFRPGQETQYF.

The rearrangement links TRBV2 to TRBJ2-1, with 14 positions matching TRBD2. V lost 8 bases and J lost 4; bases outside the gene matches: 7. Germline CDR1 SNHLY, CDR2 FYNNEI. The CDR3 is 16 amino acids. CDR3 DNA: TGTGCCAGCGGCAGACTAGCGGGAGGGTCTTACAATGAGCAGTTCTTC. Translating gives CASGRLAGGSYNEQFF.

The rearrangement links TRBV15 to TRBJ1-5, with D tentatively TRBD1 (5 bases). This CDR3 spans 15 amino acids. Trimming left V 1 base short and J 4 bases short, with 11 bases between. Germline CDR1 and CDR2: LNHNV and YYDKDF (reference sequence). The CDR3 region is CATSRAGYGNQPQHF. CDR3 bases: TGTGCCACCAGCAGAGCAGGGTACGGGAATCAGCCCCAGCATTTT. The full variable domain, completed using reference TRBV15 and TRBJ1-5, is DAMVIQNPRYQVTQFGKPVTLSCSQTLNHNVMYWYQQKSSQAPKLLFHYYDKDFNNEADTPDNFQSRRPNTSFCFLDIRSPGLGDTAMYLCATSRAGYGNQPQHFGDGTRLSIL.

V usage is TRBV7-9 and J usage is TRBJ1-6, with TRBD1 identical over 8 bases. Germline V gene sequence: CDR1 SEHNR, CDR2 FQNEAQ (reference sequence). The junction had 9 bases not matched to a gene; V was cut back by 4 bases and J by 10 bases. The CDR3 sequence is 15 residues long. The CDR3 DNA reads TGTGCCAGCAGCTCTAGCAGGGGGCTAGGGTCACCCCTCCACTTT. It translates to CASSSSRGLGSPLHF.

V gene TRBV7-6 combines with J gene TRBJ2-1, with TRBD2 matching over 12 bases. CDR3 length: 17 amino acids. The germline gives CDR1 SGHVS, CDR2 FNYEAQ. V gave up 1 base and J gave up 9 bases; unmatched junction bases: 10. The CDR3 DNA reads as TGTGCCAGCAGCTTAGATCACGCCGGACTAGCGGGAAGTGAGCAGTTCTTC. Translating it yields CASSLDHAGLAGSEQFF.

The rearrangement uses TRBV5-5 and TRBJ1-1; the D is unclear. The CDR3 has 15 residues. Germline values: CDR1 SGHKS, CDR2 YYEKEE (reference sequence). Trimming stripped 2 bases from V and 0 bases from J, with 11 bases between. This CDR3 is CASSLRITLNTEAFF. DNA of the CDR3: TGTGCCAGCAGCTTAAGAATCACATTGAACACTGAAGCTTTCTTT.

This clone occurred once. The V gene is TRBV27, the J gene TRBJ1-2; the D gene is possibly TRBD1 (5 bases). From germline, CDR1 is MNHEY and CDR2 SMNVEV (reference sequence). V shed 5 bases and J shed 5 bases, with 15 bases lying between them. The CDR3 runs to 14 residues. Here the CDR3 reads CASSPSMGPYGYTF. The CDR3 DNA reads TGTGCCAGCAGTCCTTCGATGGGGCCATATGGCTACACCTTC.

The CDR3 sequence: CASSSRGRNEKLFF. The CDR3 nucleotides read TGTGCCAGCAGCTCTAGAGGGCGTAATGAAAAACTGTTTTTT. The chain has TRBV7-2 and TRBJ1-4, with D unresolved. Trimming removed 4 bases from V and 4 bases from J, with 10 bases in between. Per germline, CDR1 SGHTA and CDR2 FQGNSA. This CDR3 spans 14 amino acids.

CDR3 loop: CAISEPGLAGGNEQYF. As DNA, the CDR3 is TGTGCCATCAGTGAGCCTGGACTAGCGGGGGGTAACGAGCAGTACTTC. The chain recombines TRBV10-3 with TRBJ2-7; 14 nucleotides agree with TRBD2. There are 16 residues in the CDR3. Trimming removed 2 bases from V and 5 bases from J; junction bases left unmatched: 5. Germline assignment: CDR1 ENHRY and CDR2 SYGVKD.

The rearrangement uses TRBV28 and TRBJ2-2; 9 nucleotides line up with TRBD2. The V gene's germline CDR1 is MDHEN and CDR2 SYDVKM. This CDR3 has 16 residues. The ends lost 6 bases at V and 4 bases at J; junction bases unmatched: 9. CDR3 nucleotide sequence: TGTGCCAGCAGCCTAGCGGGAATCCGAGGCACCGGGGAGCTGTTTTTT. Its protein is CASSLAGIRGTGELFF.